A single sample gave rise to the 23 T cell receptor beta chains below, sequenced in a study of graft-versus-host responses after intestinal transplantation (dated by TCRdb to the early 2020s). Antigens of these TCRs are unknown. According to the study, the label for this sample's time point signals: cells obtained before transplantation from donor or recipient. The library was prepared using the immunoSEQ multiplex PCR assay. What TCRdb holds here is the immuneACCESS table cut down to in-frame rearrangements. Part of the clones is not present; checked against another copy, under half of the missing clones reflect an unresolved V gene, and the others are unexplained. This sample has about 88,000 clones in its table, and 80% to 95% of those were observed once. The top ten constitute roughly 0.31% of the sample. The material was unstimulated CD4+ T cells sorted from spleen or lymph node cells, obtained before intestinal transplant. These receptors were obtained from a human donor who received an intestinal transplant.

V and J are TRBV7-3 and TRBJ2-1; D is possibly TRBD1 or TRBD2 (5 bases each). V was shortened by 5 bases and J by 9 bases, with 23 bases between the two germline ends. Germline V gene sequence: CDR1 SGHTA, CDR2 FQGTGA. The CDR3 runs 16 residues. The CDR3 protein is CASSKLGTGSSSEQFF. The CDR3 nucleotides read TGTGCCAGCAGCAAACTAGGGACGGGGTCCAGTAGTGAGCAGTTCTTC.

CDR3 bases: TGTGCCAGCAGTAGATGGGGCCGGGGCACAGATACGCAGTATTTT. This encodes CASSRWGRGTDTQYF. The chain uses TRBV6-6 and TRBJ2-3; D might be TRBD1 (5 bases). Germline lookup yields CDR1 MNHNY and CDR2 SVGAGI (reference sequence). This CDR3 has 15 amino acids. Trimming shortened V by 5 bases and J by 1 base, and 13 bases separated the two germline ends.

This sequence joins TRBV19 and TRBJ2-1; 10 nucleotides align to TRBD1. CDR1 LNHDA and CDR2 SQIVND come from the germline V gene (reference sequence). The ends lost 3 bases at V and 8 bases at J; junction bases unmatched: 7. This CDR3 comprises 15 residues. The CDR3 is CASSITGTGADEQFF. DNA of the CDR3: TGTGCCAGTAGTATTACCGGGACAGGGGCCGATGAGCAGTTCTTC.

The V and J genes are TRBV18 and TRBJ1-2; 7 bases align to TRBD1. The V and J ends lost 3 bases and 8 bases, in that order; junction bases with no gene match: 6. CDR1 is KGHSH, CDR2 LQKENI, per germline. The CDR3 totals 13 residues. The CDR3 reads CASSPARDSGYTF. The CDR3 DNA reads TGTGCCAGCTCACCCGCGCGGGACAGCGGCTACACCTTC.

The chain employs TRBV19 and TRBJ2-5; tentative D call: TRBD1 (6 bases). The tail of the sequence fits TRBJ2-7 better, so the J call may be wrong. Germline assignment: CDR1 LNHDA and CDR2 SQIVND (reference sequence). The CDR3 has 12 residues. The DNA of the CDR3 is TGTGCCAGTAGTGACAGGTCCTACGAGCAGTACTTC. It is translated as CASSDRSYEQYF.

The V call is TRBV5-1, the J call TRBJ1-4; D unclear. V lost 2 bases to trimming and J lost 4 bases, with 9 bases between them. The CDR3 contains 14 residues. Germline V lookup: CDR1 SGHRS, CDR2 YFSETQ. CDR3 amino acids: CASSFSGGNEKLFF. In DNA form, the CDR3 reads TGCGCCAGCAGCTTCTCGGGCGGTAATGAAAAACTGTTTTTT.

V gene TRBV6-5 combines with J gene TRBJ1-5; unclear D gene. V was pared by 6 bases and J by 9 bases, with 15 bases between. CDR1 and CDR2 (germline): MNHEY, SVGAGI. This CDR3 spans 13 amino acids. In DNA, the CDR3 is TGTGCCAGCAGCCCATGGGCGGGTCGGCCCCAGCATTTT. Translating it yields CASSPWAGRPQHF.

The chain is built from TRBV27 and TRBJ2-7; possibly TRBD1 for D (7 bases). V shed 2 bases and J shed 1 base, with 12 bases lying between them. Germline CDR1 MNHEY, CDR2 SMNVEV (reference sequence). The CDR3 is 15 residues long. DNA of the CDR3: TGTGCCAGCAGTTTAAGGACAGGAGGGTCCTACGAGCAGTACTTC. Its protein product is CASSLRTGGSYEQYF.

The count of this clone is one. The chain links TRBV6-1 to TRBJ2-1; 9 nucleotides align to TRBD2. In germline, CDR1 is MNHNS, CDR2 SASEGT. V shed 9 bases and J 3 bases; nucleotides not matched to a gene: 6. The CDR3 consists of 14 residues. The CDR3 DNA reads TGTGCCAGTCAGCTTAGCGGGAGCTACAATGAGCAGTTCTTC. This translates into CASQLSGSYNEQFF.

The chain recombines TRBV27 with TRBJ2-1; 11 nucleotides agree with TRBD2. The V gene's germline CDR1 is MNHEY and CDR2 SMNVEV (reference sequence). CDR3 length equals 15 residues. The trim removed 6 bases at V and 4 bases at J, leaving 5 bases unmatched. The CDR3 nucleotides are TGTGCCAGCAGGACCGGGACTAGCGGATACAATGAGCAGTTCTTC. It is translated as CASRTGTSGYNEQFF.

V is TRBV18 and J is TRBJ1-2, with 7 bases identical to TRBD1. Germline V gene data show CDR1 as KGHSH and CDR2 as LQKENI. Trimming at V came to 5 bases and at J to 2 bases, leaving 8 bases not matched to a gene. The length of the CDR3 is 15 residues. The CDR3 bases are TGTGCCAGCTCATCTCCGGGACAGTGGAACTATGGCTACACCTTC. Translated: CASSSPGQWNYGYTF.

This clone has just one count. CDR3 DNA: TGTGCCACCAGCGGGACTAGCGGGAGAAATGAGCAGTTCTTC. Protein sequence: CATSGTSGRNEQFF. The V gene is TRBV15, the J gene TRBJ2-1; 14 bases match TRBD2. V trimming: 5 bases; J trimming: 7 bases; junction bases outside the gene matches: 1. The CDR3 consists of 14 residues. CDR1 is LNHNV and CDR2 is YYDKDF in the germline V gene (reference sequence).

The chain recombines TRBV27 with TRBJ2-7; the match to TRBD1 covers 11 bases. The CDR3 is made up of 16 amino acids. The junction had 3 bases not matched to a gene; V was cut back by 2 bases and J by 0 bases. Germline loops: CDR1 MNHEY, CDR2 SMNVEV (reference sequence). The CDR3, as DNA: TGTGCCAGCAGTTTAAAGGGGACAGGGGGCTCCTACGAGCAGTACTTC. It encodes CASSLKGTGGSYEQYF.

CDR3 residues: CASSDENQPQHF. DNA for the CDR3: TGTGCCAGCAGTGATGAAAATCAGCCCCAGCATTTT. This chain uses TRBV2 with TRBJ1-5; D is uncertain. Trimming took off 3 bases at V and 4 bases at J, with 4 bases between the two ends. There are 12 residues in the CDR3. CDR1 and CDR2 from the germline V gene are SNHLY and FYNNEI.

The chain carries TRBV30 and TRBJ1-3; 11 nucleotides match TRBD1. The CDR3 sequence is 15 residues long. V shed 2 bases, J shed 2 bases, and the junction held 2 bases outside the gene matches. The germline V gene encodes CDR1 GTSNPN and CDR2 SVGIG (reference sequence). The CDR3 reads CAWSWTGGPGNTIYF. CDR3 sequence (DNA): TGTGCCTGGAGTTGGACAGGGGGCCCTGGAAACACCATATATTTT.

This chain uses TRBV11-2 with TRBJ2-7, with no clear D. The CDR3 totals 13 residues. Germline V gene sequence: CDR1 SGHAT, CDR2 FQNNGV. V gave up 5 bases and J gave up 5 bases, with 13 bases separating them. As DNA, the CDR3 is TGTGCCAGCAGCCCGACCGGAGTCGACGAGCAGTACTTC. It yields the protein CASSPTGVDEQYF.

The J gene is TRBJ2-7, the V gene TRBV28; D possibly matches TRBD1 or TRBD2 (6 bases each). The CDR3 spans 11 residues. Germline CDR1 and CDR2: MDHEN and SYDVKM. The CDR3 reads CTVGGAYEQYF. CDR3 sequence (DNA): TGTACTGTCGGGGGCGCCTACGAGCAGTACTTC.

V gene TRBV2 combines with J gene TRBJ2-7; unclear D gene. CDR3 size: 11 residues. Trimming took off 6 bases at V and 0 bases at J, with 3 bases between the two ends. Germline CDR1 and CDR2: SNHLY and FYNNEI. The CDR3 region has the DNA TGTGCCAGCAGCGGCTCCTACGAGCAGTACTTC. Amino acid sequence: CASSGSYEQYF.

The chain has TRBV11-3 and TRBJ2-1; D gene unclear. Germline V gene sequence: CDR1 SGHNT, CDR2 YENEEA. Deletions cut 3 bases from V and 9 bases from J, with 12 bases between. This CDR3 has 13 amino acids. The CDR3 region has the DNA TGTGCCAGCAGCTTTGACCAAATCGGTGAGCAGTTCTTC. This gives the protein CASSFDQIGEQFF.

The CDR3 reads CASSRPTSGRPNTGELFF. DNA for the CDR3: TGCGCCAGCAGCCGCCCGACTAGCGGGAGGCCAAACACCGGGGAGCTGTTTTTT. V gene TRBV5-1 combines with J gene TRBJ2-2; 13 positions agree with TRBD2. CDR3 length: 18 residues. CDR1 is SGHRS and CDR2 is YFSETQ in the germline V gene. Trimming took 4 bases from V and 2 from J; bases not matched to a gene: 8.

This chain links TRBV6-5 with TRBJ1-2; no definite D call. Trimming pared 5 bases from V and 4 bases from J, leaving 8 bases between. Germline V gene sequence: CDR1 MNHEY, CDR2 SVGAGI. CDR3 size: 12 residues. DNA for the CDR3: TGTGCCAGCAGTACAGATCTCTATGGCTACACCTTC. Translated: CASSTDLYGYTF.

The V gene is TRBV7-7, the J gene TRBJ2-7; 11 bases align to TRBD2. From germline, CDR1 is SSHAT and CDR2 FNYEAQ (reference sequence). This CDR3 spans 14 amino acids. V lost 2 bases, J lost 3 bases, and 0 bases stayed unmatched. In DNA form, the CDR3 reads TGTGCCAGCAGCTTAACTAGCGGGAGCTACGAGCAGTACTTC. Amino acid sequence: CASSLTSGSYEQYF.

The genes are TRBV2 and TRBJ1-2, with TRBD1 as a possible D gene (5 bases). V lost 6 bases, J lost 5 bases, and 10 bases lay in between. CDR3 length: 12 residues. Germline loops: CDR1 SNHLY, CDR2 FYNNEI. The chain's CDR3 is CASRNRRYGYTF. In DNA form, the CDR3 reads TGTGCCAGCAGGAACAGGAGATATGGCTACACCTTC.